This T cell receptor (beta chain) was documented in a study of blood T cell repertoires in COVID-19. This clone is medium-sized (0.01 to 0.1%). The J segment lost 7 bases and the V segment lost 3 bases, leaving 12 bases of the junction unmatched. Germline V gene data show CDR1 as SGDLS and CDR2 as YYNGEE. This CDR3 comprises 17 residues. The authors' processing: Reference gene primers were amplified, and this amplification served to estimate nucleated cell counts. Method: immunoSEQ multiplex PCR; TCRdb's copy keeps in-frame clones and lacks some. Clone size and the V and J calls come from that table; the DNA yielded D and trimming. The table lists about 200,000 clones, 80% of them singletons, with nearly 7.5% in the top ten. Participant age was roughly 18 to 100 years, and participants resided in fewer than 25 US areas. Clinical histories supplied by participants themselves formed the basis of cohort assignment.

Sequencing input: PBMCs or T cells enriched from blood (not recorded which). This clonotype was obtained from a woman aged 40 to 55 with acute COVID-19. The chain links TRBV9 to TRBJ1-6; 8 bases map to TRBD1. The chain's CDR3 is CASSAASGQGVNSPLHF. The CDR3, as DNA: TGTGCCAGCAGCGCGGCCTCTGGACAGGGTGTAAATTCACCCCTCCACTTT.